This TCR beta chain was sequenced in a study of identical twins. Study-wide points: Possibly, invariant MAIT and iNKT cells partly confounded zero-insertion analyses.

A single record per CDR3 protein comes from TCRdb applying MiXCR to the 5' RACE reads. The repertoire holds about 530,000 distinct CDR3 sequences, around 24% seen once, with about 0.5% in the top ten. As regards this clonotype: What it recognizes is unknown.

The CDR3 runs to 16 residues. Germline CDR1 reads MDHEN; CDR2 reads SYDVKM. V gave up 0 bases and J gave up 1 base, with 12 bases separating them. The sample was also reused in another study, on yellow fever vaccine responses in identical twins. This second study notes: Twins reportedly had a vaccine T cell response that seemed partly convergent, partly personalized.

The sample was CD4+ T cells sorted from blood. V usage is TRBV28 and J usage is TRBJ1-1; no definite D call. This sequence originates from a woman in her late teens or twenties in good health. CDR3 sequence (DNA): TGTGCCAGCAGTTTATGGGGTCGACTGGCGAACACTGAAGCTTTCTTT. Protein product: CASSLWGRLANTEAFF.